This T cell receptor beta chain is from a study of early T cells in non-severe SARS-CoV-2 infection. Study-level background: Sequencing of bulk RNA from unsorted whole blood was done, without chain pairing. Overall study findings and caveats: Anti-spike CD8 responses were favored by VDJdb matching, which missed private and CD4 specificities.

Unique molecular identifiers were added to individual cDNA molecules. TCRdb re-derived calls from the 5' RACE reads in MiXCR, one entry per CDR3 protein. Of tens of thousands of distinct CDR3 sequences listed, just under 15% are singletons. V shed 0 bases and J 8 bases; nucleotides not matched to a gene: 3. Germline CDR1 is SGHRS and CDR2 is YFSETQ. CDR3 length equals 13 residues. This clonotype was counted only a few times. Its antigen is still unknown. The TCR comes from an adult who was a healthcare worker with PCR-confirmed SARS-CoV-2 infection or an uninfected control (not recorded which). The genes are TRBV5-1 and TRBJ1-1, with TRBD1 identical over 8 bases. Sequencing was performed on whole blood, taken at baseline. The chain's CDR3 is CASSLDQGAEAFF. CDR3 DNA: TGCGCCAGCAGCTTGGACCAGGGGGCCGAAGCTTTCTTT.